Below are 8 T cell receptor beta chains sequenced from a single sample in a study of shared clonotypes between healthy human individuals. Here immunoSEQ multiplex PCR was the method, and the copy in TCRdb shows in-frame clones only, minus some. Counted here are 2 million to 2.5 million clones, 90% to 96% occurring once; the ten biggest clones make up 0.1% to 0.15%. Sequenced sample: naive CD4+ T cells sorted from blood. Subset specified: CD45RA+ positively selected. Receptors were obtained from a man between 18 and 35 years old in good health.

This chain links TRBV6-5 with TRBJ1-1; perhaps TRBD1 as D (5 bases). The CDR3 is made up of 13 amino acids. V lost 2 bases to trimming and J lost 4 bases, with 8 bases between them. Germline V gene sequence: CDR1 MNHEY, CDR2 SVGAGI. CDR3: CASSYGQTTEAFF. Here the CDR3 DNA reads TGTGCCAGCAGTTACGGACAAACCACTGAAGCTTTCTTT.

V gene TRBV9 combines with J gene TRBJ1-2; a weak D match, TRBD1 (6 bases). Germline lookup yields CDR1 SGDLS and CDR2 YYNGEE. The CDR3 sequence is 14 residues long. The V gene lost 0 bases and the J gene lost 8 bases, with 14 bases spanning the gap. The CDR3 loop reads CASSVDAGARGYTF. The CDR3 bases are TGTGCCAGCAGCGTAGACGCGGGGGCGCGAGGCTACACCTTC. Complete variable domain (other parts from reference TRBV9 and TRBJ1-2): DSGVTQTPKHLITATGQRVTLRCSPRSGDLSVYWYQQSLDQGLQFLIQYYNGEERAKGNILERFSAQQFPDLHSELNLSSLELGDSALYFCASSVDAGARGYTFGSGTRLTVV.

The genes are TRBV21-1 and TRBJ2-5; TRBD2 reflects the table's D call only, with no check against the DNA. TRBV21-1 is given as a pseudogene. CDR3 length equals 17 residues. The CDR3 region is CASTTTGTSGRVETQYF. CDR3 in DNA: TGTGCCAGCACAACCACCGGGACTAGCGGGAGAGTTGAGACCCAGTACTTC.

The genes are TRBV5-4 and TRBJ2-7; D is tentatively TRBD1 or TRBD2 (5 bases each). Germline CDR1 and CDR2: SGHNT and YYREEE (reference sequence). V gave up 2 bases and J gave up 2 bases, with 11 bases separating them. There are 14 residues in the CDR3. The CDR3 protein is CASSFGAFTYEQYF. The DNA of the CDR3 is TGTGCCAGCAGCTTCGGGGCATTCACCTACGAGCAGTACTTC.

A word on this clone: One end of the junction varies from germline; a read error may be responsible. The same CDR3 also results from other DNA sequences found in this sample. V and J are TRBV7-7 and TRBJ2-1; D may be TRBD1 (6 bases). The CDR3 is 15 amino acids. CDR1 is SSHAT and CDR2 is FNYEAQ in the germline V gene (reference sequence). The CDR3 sequence: CASSLGQGSYNEQFF. As DNA, the CDR3 is TGTGCTAGCAGCTTAGGTCAGGGGTCCTACAATGAGCAGTTCTTC.

The chain has TRBV5-1 and TRBJ1-2; TRBD1 is a possible D gene (5 bases). Deletions cut 2 bases from V and 6 bases from J, with 11 bases between. The CDR3 covers 13 residues. Germline lookup yields CDR1 SGHRS and CDR2 YFSETQ. The CDR3 sequence is CASSFRGTDGYTF. The DNA for the CDR3 is TGCGCCAGCAGCTTCCGGGGGACGGATGGCTACACCTTC.

The J gene is TRBJ2-3, the V gene TRBV2, with D unresolved. V was pared by 0 bases and J by 0 bases, with 7 bases between. Germline V gives CDR1 SNHLY, CDR2 FYNNEI. The CDR3 has 15 residues. CDR3 sequence reads: CASSEALFSTDTQYF. The CDR3 DNA reads TGTGCCAGCAGTGAAGCGCTTTTTAGCACAGATACGCAGTATTTT. The whole variable domain, remainder taken from reference TRBV2 and TRBJ2-3, is EPEVTQTPSHQVTQMGQEVILRCVPISNHLYFYWYRQILGQKVEFLVSFYNNEISEKSEIFDDQFSVERPDGSNFTLKIRSTKLEDSAMYFCASSEALFSTDTQYFGPGTRLTVL.

On this clone: The same CDR3 also results from other DNA sequences found in this sample. The V call is TRBV5-1, the J call TRBJ2-5; 7 positions agree with TRBD2. This CDR3 has 15 amino acids. Trimming at V came to 0 bases and at J to 1 base, leaving 3 bases not matched to a gene. The germline V gene encodes CDR1 SGHRS and CDR2 YFSETQ. CDR3: CASSLDTGGQETQYF. The CDR3 nucleotides are TGCGCCAGCAGCTTGGATACGGGGGGCCAAGAGACCCAGTACTTC. The complete variable domain, with remaining parts taken from reference TRBV5-1 and TRBJ2-5, reads KAGVTQTPRYLIKTRGQQVTLSCSPISGHRSVSWYQQTPGQGLQFLFEYFSETQRNKGNFPGRFSGRQFSNSRSEMNVSTLELGDSALYLCASSLDTGGQETQYFGPGTRLLVL.